This TCR beta chain originates from a study of T cell responses to AZD1222 COVID-19 vaccine. Study in general: Second doses that came at about 4 or about 12 weeks were put together.

The data were produced by immunoSEQ multiplex PCR, yet TCRdb's version contains in-frame clones alone and is incomplete. This table has about 120,000 clones, around 90% appearing once. Per germline, CDR1 MDHEN and CDR2 SYDVKM. CDR3 length: 15 residues. Unmatched junction bases numbered 6, after V lost 2 bases and J lost 8 bases. Material: peripheral blood, obtained on day 0 of AZD1222 vaccination. The chain recombines TRBV28 with TRBJ1-6; 7 nucleotides match TRBD1. This sequence was found in an adult in good health. Here the CDR3 reads CASSLHADRDSPLHF. The CDR3 DNA follows: TGTGCCAGCAGTTTACACGCAGACAGGGATTCACCCCTCCACTTT.